This T cell receptor beta chain was found in a study of PD-L1 blockade in urothelial cancer. Time point defined: peripheral blood 6 weeks after treatment start. The method was immunoSEQ multiplex PCR; TCRdb's version includes in-frame clones alone and lacks a portion of them. The top ten hold over 8.5% of the sample, which has about 48,000 clones, approximately 80% seen once. V lost 3 bases to trimming and J lost 0 bases; unmatched junction nucleotides: 8. The CDR3 extends over 17 amino acids. CDR1 ENHRY and CDR2 SYGVKD come from the germline V gene. This chain joins TRBV10-3 and TRBJ2-7; 10 bases line up with TRBD1. The input for sequencing was PBMCs, taken around atezolizumab (anti-PD-L1) treatment. This sequence originates from a man between 65 and 80 years old with urothelial cancer. Here the CDR3 reads CAISESGTGEGSYEQYF. CDR3 coding DNA: TGTGCCATCAGTGAAAGCGGGACAGGGGAAGGCTCCTACGAGCAGTACTTC.